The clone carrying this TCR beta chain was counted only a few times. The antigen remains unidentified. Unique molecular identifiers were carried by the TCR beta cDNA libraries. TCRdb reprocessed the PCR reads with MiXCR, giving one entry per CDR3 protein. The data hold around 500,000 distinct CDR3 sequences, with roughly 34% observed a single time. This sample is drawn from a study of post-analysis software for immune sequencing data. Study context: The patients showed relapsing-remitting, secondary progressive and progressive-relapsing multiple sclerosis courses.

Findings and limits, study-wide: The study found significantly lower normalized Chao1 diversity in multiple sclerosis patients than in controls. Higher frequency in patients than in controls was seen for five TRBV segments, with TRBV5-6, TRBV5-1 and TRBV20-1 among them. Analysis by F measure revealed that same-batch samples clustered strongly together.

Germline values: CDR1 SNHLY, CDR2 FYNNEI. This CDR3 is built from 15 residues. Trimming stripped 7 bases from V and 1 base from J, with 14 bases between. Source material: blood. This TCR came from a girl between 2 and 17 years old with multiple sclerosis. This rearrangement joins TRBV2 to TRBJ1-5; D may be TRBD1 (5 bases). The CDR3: CASKGREGSNQPQHF. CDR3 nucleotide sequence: TGTGCCAGCAAGGGCAGGGAAGGGAGCAATCAGCCCCAGCATTTT.